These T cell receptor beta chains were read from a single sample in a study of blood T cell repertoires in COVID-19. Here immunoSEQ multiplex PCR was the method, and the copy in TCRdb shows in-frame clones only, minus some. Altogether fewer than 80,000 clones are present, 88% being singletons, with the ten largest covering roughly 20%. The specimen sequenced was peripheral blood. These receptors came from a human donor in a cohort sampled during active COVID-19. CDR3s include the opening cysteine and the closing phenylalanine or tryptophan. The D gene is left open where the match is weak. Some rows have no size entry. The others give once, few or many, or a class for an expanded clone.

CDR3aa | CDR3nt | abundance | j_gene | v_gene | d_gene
CASSQGGNSPLHF | TGTGCCAGCAGCCAGGGGGGGAACTCACCCCTCCACTTT | - | TRBJ1-6 | TRBV3-1/TRBV3-2 | -
CASSLGAARETQYF | TGTGCCAGCAGCTTAGGCGCGGCCAGAGAGACCCAGTACTTC | - | TRBJ2-5 | TRBV7-9 | -
CASRNFGGPTDTQYF | TGTGCCAGCAGGAACTTCGGGGGGCCCACAGATACGCAGTATTTT | - | TRBJ2-3 | TRBV6-1 | -
CAISSSGRMGNEQFF | TGTGCCATCTCGTCCAGCGGGAGAATGGGCAATGAGCAGTTCTTC | few | TRBJ2-1 | TRBV24-1 | TRBD2
CATSETGSTDTQYF | TGTGCCACCAGTGAGACAGGAAGCACAGATACGCAGTATTTT | - | TRBJ2-3 | TRBV24-1 | -
CASSKDNPYEQYF | TGTGCCAGCAGCAAAGACAACCCCTACGAGCAGTACTTC | - | TRBJ2-7 | TRBV12-3/TRBV12-4 | -
CASSSTGAMETQYF | TGCGCCAGCAGCTCGACAGGGGCGATGGAGACCCAGTACTTC | few | TRBJ2-5 | TRBV5-1 | TRBD1
CALNRWGSTNEKLFF | TGTGCCTTAAATCGCTGGGGCTCAACTAATGAAAAACTGTTTTTT | - | TRBJ1-4 | TRBV30 | -
CASGEGRGYGYTF | TGTGCCTCTGGGGAGGGGCGAGGCTATGGCTACACCTTC | once | TRBJ1-2 | TRBV2 | -
CATTGTPKNTEAFF | TGTGCCACCACAGGGACCCCTAAGAACACTGAAGCTTTCTTT | - | TRBJ1-1 | TRBV19 | -
CASWVGGGSYNEQFF | TGCGCCAGCTGGGTTGGCGGGGGGTCCTACAATGAGCAGTTCTTC | - | TRBJ2-1 | TRBV5-1 | TRBD2
CASSPARGQETQYF | TGTGCCAGCTCACCCGCTAGAGGTCAAGAGACCCAGTACTTC | - | TRBJ2-5 | TRBV18 | -
CASTCGDGYTF | TGTGCCAGCACCTGCGGTGATGGCTACACCTTC | - | TRBJ1-2 | TRBV21-1 | -
CASSPGLVSTGELFF | TGTGCCAGCTCACCGGGACTAGTCTCCACCGGGGAGCTGTTTTTT | once | TRBJ2-2 | TRBV18 | TRBD2
CASSGGGGPRAFF | TGTGCCAGCTCAGGTGGTGGAGGGCCTCGAGCTTTCTTT | - | TRBJ1-1 | TRBV2 | -
CASSFGTSGYGDTQYF | TGCGCCAGCAGCTTCGGGACTAGCGGGTACGGAGATACGCAGTATTTT | - | TRBJ2-3 | TRBV5-1 | TRBD2
CASSQGSTGGPALQYF | TGTGCCAGCAGCCAAGGATCAACAGGGGGCCCTGCGTTGCAGTACTTC | - | TRBJ2-7 | TRBV3-1/TRBV3-2 | TRBD1
CASPFSGSRYGNTIYF | TGTGCCAGCCCCTTCAGCGGGTCACGATATGGAAACACCATATATTTT | - | TRBJ1-3 | TRBV27 | -
CASSDTGMSNQPQHF | TGTGCCAGCAGTGATACAGGGATGAGCAATCAGCCCCAGCATTTT | - | TRBJ1-5 | TRBV6-1 | -
CASSLGDTAGNTIYF | TGTGCCAGCAGCTTAGGAGACACCGCGGGAAACACCATATATTTT | - | TRBJ1-3 | TRBV7-9 | -
CASSLGQENTEAFF | TGCGCCAGCAGCTTGGGACAGGAGAACACTGAAGCTTTCTTT | - | TRBJ1-1 | TRBV5-1 | -
CASSPRTPDTQYF | TGTGCCAGCAGTCCCCGAACTCCAGATACGCAGTATTTT | - | TRBJ2-3 | TRBV12-3/TRBV12-4 | -
CASSTHVGAGNTEAFF | TGTGCCAGCAGTACGCACGTGGGTGCAGGGAACACTGAAGCTTTCTTT | - | TRBJ1-1 | TRBV6-2/TRBV6-3 | -
CASSARTGAEETQYF | TGTGCCAGCAGCGCCCGGACAGGGGCGGAAGAGACCCAGTACTTC | - | TRBJ2-5 | TRBV9 | TRBD1
CASSVLGQGGEQFF | TGTGCCAGCAGTGTCTTGGGACAGGGAGGAGAGCAGTTCTTC | - | TRBJ2-1 | TRBV2 | TRBD1